The 11 T cell receptor beta chains below come from one sample, sequenced in a study of shared T cell receptors in the human thymus. Sequenced by immunoSEQ multiplex PCR; TCRdb stores in-frame clones only, minus some. This table has hundreds of thousands of clones, around 78% appearing once. The same data also contributed to another study, on human thymus T cells.

The material sequenced was thymocytes. Source of these receptors: a boy under two years old with a congenital heart defect.

The J gene is TRBJ1-2, the V gene TRBV28; D is undetermined. The germline V gene has CDR1 MDHEN and CDR2 SYDVKM. The CDR3 is made up of 12 amino acids. Trimming shortened V by 4 bases and J by 4 bases, and 7 bases separated the two germline ends. The DNA of the CDR3 is TGTGCCAGCAGTTCCACAGCCTATGGCTACACCTTC. Translating it yields CASSSTAYGYTF.

V gene TRBV4-3 combines with J gene TRBJ1-1; 10 nucleotides align to TRBD1. This CDR3 has 17 residues. Germline CDR1 LGHNA, CDR2 YSLEER. The V gene end was trimmed by 0 bases and the J gene end by 1 base; junction bases not matched to a gene: 5. The CDR3: CASSQDPRQGANTEAFF. CDR3 nucleotide sequence: TGCGCCAGCAGCCAAGATCCCAGACAGGGGGCGAACACTGAAGCTTTCTTT.

This chain joins TRBV6-4 and TRBJ1-5; D is ambiguous. The CDR3 has 17 amino acids. CDR1 and CDR2 (germline): MRHNA, SNTAGT. Between the trimmed V and J ends, which lost 6 bases and 0 bases, there was a span of 18 bases. The CDR3 sequence: CASRAWGGIYSNQPQHF. DNA for the CDR3: TGTGCCAGCAGGGCGTGGGGAGGGATTTATAGCAATCAGCCCCAGCATTTT.

This clone was seen more than once but under ten times. The CDR3 loop reads CASSLYPFGNTEAFF. The CDR3 coding sequence is TGTGCCAGCAGTTTATACCCCTTCGGGAACACTGAAGCTTTCTTT. The chain couples TRBV27 to TRBJ1-1, with D uncertain. The V end was cut by 1 base, the J end by 1 base, with 10 bases between. The CDR3 has 15 amino acids. Germline CDR1 and CDR2: MNHEY and SMNVEV (reference sequence).

The J gene is TRBJ2-2, the V gene TRBV7-3, with D perhaps TRBD1 (6 bases). CDR1 and CDR2 from the germline V gene are SGHTA and FQGTGA. This CDR3 is 14 amino acids long. The V and J ends lost 6 bases and 4 bases respectively, with 12 bases between them. CDR3 amino acids: CASRKGHGTGELFF. CDR3 DNA: TGTGCCAGCAGGAAGGGACATGGCACCGGGGAGCTGTTTTTT.

This clone was observed a single time. This chain uses TRBV23-1 with TRBJ1-5; TRBD1 matches 9 bases. TRBV23-1 is placed among ORFs of uncertain function. The CDR3 totals 19 residues. Trimming took 7 bases from V and 0 from J; bases not matched to a gene: 16. In nucleotides, the CDR3 is TGCGCCAGCACAACGACCGGGACAGGGTGGGAGCATAGCAATCAGCCCCAGCATTTT. It specifies CASTTTGTGWEHSNQPQHF.

The chain recombines TRBV11-3 with TRBJ2-7; a weak D match, TRBD2 (6 bases). The CDR3 contains 14 residues. The germline V and J ends were trimmed by 1 base and 0 bases, with 7 bases remaining between them. CDR1 is SGHNT and CDR2 is YENEEA in the germline V gene. CDR3 region: CASSLVGLSYEQYF. In nucleotides, the CDR3 is TGTGCCAGCAGCTTAGTGGGACTCTCCTACGAGCAGTACTTC. Supplemented by reference TRBV11-3 and TRBJ2-7, the full variable domain reads EAGVVQSPRYKIIEKKQPVAFWCNPISGHNTLYWYLQNLGQGPELLIRYENEEAVDDSQLPKDRFSAERLKGVDSTLKIQPAELGDSAVYLCASSLVGLSYEQYFGPGTRLTVT.

The J gene is TRBJ2-2, the V gene TRBV6-5; the D gene is possibly TRBD1 (6 bases). From germline, CDR1 is MNHEY and CDR2 SVGAGI. V gave up 5 bases and J gave up 4 bases, with 14 bases separating them. The CDR3 has 15 amino acids. The CDR3 nucleotides read TGTGCCAGCAGTACCGACACAGGGAGCACCGGGGAGCTGTTTTTT. It translates to CASSTDTGSTGELFF.

In this sample, this clone turned up once. The chain uses TRBV5-6 and TRBJ2-3, with 9 bases matching TRBD2. Per germline, CDR1 SGHDT and CDR2 YYEEEE. The CDR3 loop spans 16 amino acids. J was trimmed by 6 bases and V by 4 bases; bases with no gene match: 12. The CDR3 nucleotides read TGTGCCAGCAGCCCTGAGGGGCGGGAGGGCCTGGATACGCAGTATTTT. Amino acid sequence: CASSPEGREGLDTQYF.

Written as DNA, the CDR3 is TGTGCCAGTAGTGGGCTAGCGGGGCACCCAGATACGCAGTATTTT. Amino acids: CASSGLAGHPDTQYF. The chain couples TRBV19 to TRBJ2-3; 9 nucleotides agree with TRBD2. Germline V gene sequence: CDR1 LNHDA, CDR2 SQIVND (reference sequence). Trimming removed 5 bases from V and 4 bases from J; junction bases left unmatched: 7. The CDR3 spans 15 residues.

V is TRBV14 and J is TRBJ2-2; 10 bases line up with TRBD2. Germline V gene lookup returns CDR1 SGHDN and CDR2 FVKESK. Trimming at V came to 0 bases and at J to 4 bases, leaving 11 bases not matched to a gene. The CDR3 spans 19 residues. This CDR3 reads CASSQDRPAGGPRTGELFF. The CDR3 region has the DNA TGTGCCAGCAGCCAAGATCGTCCAGCGGGAGGGCCTCGCACCGGGGAGCTGTTTTTT.